This TCR beta chain was identified in a study of T cell changes during pregnancy in multiple sclerosis. Measured with immunoSEQ multiplex PCR; TCRdb has only the in-frame clones, and not every one. Of 70,000 or so clones in the sample, nearly 95% are singletons; the top ten hold around 0.27%. Germline V gene lookup returns CDR1 SGHRS and CDR2 YFSETQ. The CDR3 has 16 amino acids. The V and J ends lost 4 bases and 0 bases, in that order; junction bases with no gene match: 10. This receptor was identified in a female donor with multiple sclerosis, enrolled in a pregnancy study. The sequences come from CD4+ T cells from peripheral blood mononuclear cells, collected after pregnancy. The chain recombines TRBV5-1 with TRBJ2-7; 7 bases line up with TRBD1. In DNA form, the CDR3 reads TGCGCCAGCAGCGCCAACATTGGGACAGCCTCCTACGAGCAGTACTTC. Its translation is CASSANIGTASYEQYF.